This T cell receptor (beta chain) is drawn from a study of blood T cell repertoires in COVID-19. Study as a whole: T cells, B-cell-depleted T cells, or PBMCs supplied cDNA or gDNA.

There are 15 residues in the CDR3. Per germline, CDR1 SGHRS and CDR2 YFSETQ. V lost 0 bases to trimming and J lost 2 bases, with 11 bases between them. This clone was seen a handful of times. Authors' data handling: The assay estimated nucleated cells by amplifying reference gene primers. Repertoires were generated with immunoSEQ multiplex PCR, while TCRdb's copy carries only in-frame clones and drops some. The DNA gave D and trimming, while V, J and clone size come from that table. Found here are about 130,000 clones, roughly four fifths of them singletons; the top ten hold approximately 5.7%. This clonotype was obtained from a man between 60 and 75 years old with acute or convalescent COVID-19. This sequence joins TRBV5-1 and TRBJ1-1, with a weak D call TRBD1 (5 bases). Material: peripheral blood. The CDR3, as DNA: TGCGCCAGCAGCTTGGGGGGCAGAGCTAACACTGAAGCTTTCTTT. It is translated as CASSLGGRANTEAFF.